Sequencing of this TCR beta chain was carried out in a study of blood T cell repertoires in COVID-19. At the level of the study: PBMCs, B-cell-depleted T cells, or T cells provided the cDNA or gDNA that made up the material.

The CDR3 spans 14 residues. V was clipped by 0 bases and J by 6 bases; unmatched bases: 5. Germline assignment: CDR1 SGHKS and CDR2 YYEKEE (reference sequence). Sequencing was performed with immunoSEQ multiplex PCR; in TCRdb, only in-frame clones are kept and a portion is missing. Found here are more than 75,000 clones, more than 70% of them singletons; the top ten hold approximately 4.8%. The clonotype was recovered from a woman older than 75 with active COVID-19. The material sequenced was peripheral blood. The chain joins TRBV5-5 to TRBJ2-7, with 8 bases that match TRBD1. Written as DNA, the CDR3 is TGTGCCAGCAGCTTGGACAGGGGGATCGTCGAGCAGTACTTC. Translating gives CASSLDRGIVEQYF.